This TCR beta chain emerged from a study of OX40 agonist ivuxolimab in advanced cancers. Study-wide context: Ivuxolimab was an agonistic, fully human IgG2 monoclonal antibody directed against OX40 (CD134), a costimulatory receptor. Patients were allowed to have had prior anti-PD-1, anti-PD-L1 or anti-CTLA-4 therapy, and around 40% of the dose-escalation patients had previously received checkpoint inhibitors. In the dose-escalation cohort, 75% to 90% of patients were male, and the mean age was around 65 years with a range of roughly 20 to 80. Partial responses occurred in three dose-escalation patients: two with cutaneous melanoma and one with hepatocellular carcinoma. The purpose of peripheral TCRbeta sequencing was to test whether ivuxolimab changed TCR sequence diversity and led to clonal T-cell expansion. Of the approximately 54 patients in dose escalation, 19 had hepatocellular carcinoma, some 15 had melanoma, 9 had renal cell carcinoma and 9 had head and neck cancer. The paper describes the monotherapy dose-escalation part (N of about 47 patients) of the phase I trial of ivuxolimab. Intravenous ivuxolimab was administered to patients every 2 weeks at six dose levels: 0.01, 0.1, 0.3, 1.5, 3 and 10 mg/kg.

Patients with a history of autoimmune disease or receiving systemic immunosuppression were excluded from the trial. Peripheral blood for TCR sequencing was collected from all dose cohorts at baseline, on cycle 4 day 1, and on cycle 7 day 1. The samples were drawn from a first-in-human, open-label, multicenter phase I dose-escalation trial of ivuxolimab. Adults with locally advanced or metastatic melanoma, renal cell, hepatocellular, or head and neck squamous cell carcinoma were enrolled in the trial. Before TCR sequencing, CD4+ T cells and CD8+ T cells were sorted from peripheral blood as separate populations. Turning to this clone: The antigen it recognizes is unknown. No base qualities exist here, and no much larger clone lies one base off it.

Beyond this particular receptor, the publication reports: In the 0.1-3.0 mg/kg groups, partial responders were among the patients with the lowest normalized peripheral clonal expansion, particularly in CD8+ T cells. At doses of 0.1 to 3.0 mg/kg, clonal expansion of both CD4+ and CD8+ blood T cells was observed from baseline to week 6. The antigen specificity of the clonally expanded peripheral T cells was not determined. Low levels of normalized T-cell clonal expansion were also seen in some nonresponding patients. After ivuxolimab, expanded clones were on average more numerous among CD8+ T cells than among CD4+ T cells.

Genomic DNA was isolated from the sorted cells so that the TCRbeta CDR3 region could be sequenced. TCRbeta CDR3 regions were sequenced using the immunoSEQ Assay. In TCRdb, the immuneACCESS table is reduced to in-frame sequences with V and J assigned. These tables do not hold every clone; where another copy was compared, an unresolved V gene accounts for under half, and the others remain unexplained. The sample contains 29,000 or so clones, about 90% of them found a single time. The top ten clones comprise roughly 9.4% of the sample. The germline V gene gives CDR1 as MNHNS and CDR2 as SASEGT. The CDR3 numbers 11 residues from cysteine through phenylalanine. Kept here is only the CDR3 DNA, which spans 33 bases and is read in frame from base 1. V is clipped by 5 bases and J by 7 bases, and the sequence between their germline boundaries is 8 bases long.

The rearrangement combines TRBV6-1 with TRBJ1-2; a tentative D call is TRBD1 (6 bases match). This receptor was taken from an adult with an advanced solid tumor such as melanoma, head and neck, liver or kidney cancer. The sample was CD4+ or CD8+ T cells sorted from blood, taken in a trial of the OX40 agonist ivuxolimab. The CDR3 sequence is CASSLGAGYTF. Here is the DNA: TGTGCCAGCAGTCTGGGGGCTGGCTACACCTTC.